Listed below are T cell receptor beta chains from one sample, sequenced in a study of T cell responses to AZD1222 COVID-19 vaccine. Repertoires were generated with immunoSEQ multiplex PCR, while TCRdb's copy carries only in-frame clones and drops some. The repertoire holds roughly 140,000 clones, under 95% seen once, with under 5.5% in the top ten. The specimen comprised peripheral blood, sampled on day 0 of AZD1222 vaccination. These receptors were taken from an adult in good health. The CDR3 runs from the conserved cysteine through the conserved F or W. Each record gives: J gene, D gene, clone size, V gene, CDR3 DNA, CDR3 protein. D genes are given only for firm matches. Only some rows state a clone size, as once, few, many or a class for expanded clones.

TRBJ2-1 | TRBD2 | once | TRBV10-3 | TGTGCCATCAGGCCTAGCGGGAGTACCAATGAGCAGTTCTTC | CAIRPSGSTNEQFF
TRBJ1-1 | NA | NA | TRBV12-3/TRBV12-4 | TGTGCCAGCAGTTTAGCGGCCGTTGGGGGGGTCTTT | CASSLAAVGGVF
TRBJ2-1 | NA | NA | TRBV28 | TGTGCCAGCACAAGTTGGGGGGTCTCCTACAATGAGCAGTTCTTC | CASTSWGVSYNEQFF
TRBJ2-3 | NA | NA | TRBV24-1 | TGTGCCATCTCACCCAGCACAGATACGCAGTATTTT | CAISPSTDTQYF
TRBJ1-5 | NA | NA | TRBV28 | TGTGCCAGCAGTTTGGAGTTCGCAAATCAGCCCCAGCATTTT | CASSLEFANQPQHF
TRBJ2-4 | NA | few | TRBV7-2 | TGTGCCAGCAGCTTAACGGCGGCAGGGAGCAAAAACATTCAGTACTTC | CASSLTAAGSKNIQYF
TRBJ2-2 | TRBD2 | NA | TRBV28 | TGTGCCAGCAGCTTGGGACTAGCCACGAACACCGGGGAGCTGTTTTTT | CASSLGLATNTGELFF
TRBJ2-3 | TRBD1 | NA | TRBV7-2 | TGTGCCAGCAGCTTTAGGACAGGGGCAGATACGCAGTATTTT | CASSFRTGADTQYF
TRBJ1-1 | NA | NA | TRBV12-3/TRBV12-4 | TGTGCCAGCAGTCCAGCTTTCTTT | CASSPAFF
TRBJ2-1 | NA | NA | TRBV19 | TGTGCCAGTAGTGCTTCTAGCGCCACCTACAATGAGCAGTTCTTC | CASSASSATYNEQFF
TRBJ2-3 | TRBD2 | NA | TRBV4-1 | TGCGCCAGCAGCCAAGAGCCTAGCGGGAGCCCAGATACGCAGTATTTT | CASSQEPSGSPDTQYF
TRBJ1-2 | NA | NA | TRBV28 | TGTGCCAGCAGTTTAGGTCTCTGGCAGGCAAACTATGGCTACACCTTC | CASSLGLWQANYGYTF
TRBJ1-6 | NA | NA | TRBV6-5 | TGTGCCAGCAGCGTGGGGGTCAATAATTCACCCCTCCACTTT | CASSVGVNNSPLHF
TRBJ2-2 | NA | NA | TRBV7-3 | TGTGCCAGCAGCTTAGAGGGGATTGGCACCGGGGAGCTGTTTTTT | CASSLEGIGTGELFF
TRBJ1-6 | NA | NA | TRBV10-2 | TGCGCCAGCAGTGACAGGATTAATTCACCCCTCCACTTT | CASSDRINSPLHF
TRBJ2-1 | NA | NA | TRBV3-1/TRBV3-2 | TGTGCCAGCAGCCAAGCCGGGGAGAGCTCCTACAATGAGCAGTTCTTC | CASSQAGESSYNEQFF
TRBJ2-3 | NA | NA | TRBV4-1 | TGCGCCAGCAGCCAAGGGCTCAGTAGATTTGGAGATACGCAGTATTTT | CASSQGLSRFGDTQYF
TRBJ2-5 | NA | once | TRBV12-2 | TGTGCAAGTCGCTTAGCGTATCTATCGAGGGAGACCCAGTACTTC | CASRLAYLSRETQYF
TRBJ1-2 | TRBD1 | NA | TRBV13 | TGTGCCAGCAGCTTACAGGCAGGGGGCGCTTATGGCTACACCTTC | CASSLQAGGAYGYTF
TRBJ2-7 | NA | NA | TRBV7-9 | TGTGCCAGCAGCTTATCTTCCAGGACACCCTACGAGCAGTACTTC | CASSLSSRTPYEQYF
TRBJ2-1 | TRBD2 | NA | TRBV27 | TGTGCCAGCAGTTTATTGACGGGAGGGCTAATCTATGAGCAGTTCTTC | CASSLLTGGLIYEQFF
TRBJ2-3 | NA | once | TRBV6-2/TRBV6-3 | TGTGCCAGCAGTTACGGACATACGCAGTATTTT | CASSYGHTQYF
TRBJ2-5 | NA | NA | TRBV12-3/TRBV12-4 | TGTGCCAGCAGCCGCGGGACAGTTGAGACCCAGTACTTC | CASSRGTVETQYF
TRBJ2-7 | NA | once | TRBV19 | TGTGCCAGTAGTATAGGAGGTAGCGGCGGGGCCATCCCCTACGAGCAGTACTTC | CASSIGGSGGAIPYEQYF
TRBJ1-3 | NA | NA | TRBV4-1 | TGCGCCAGCAGCCAAGGCCGCGGGCACCGGCTCGGAAACACCATATATTTT | CASSQGRGHRLGNTIYF
TRBJ1-1 | NA | NA | TRBV28 | TGTGCCAGCACCACAGCCATTGAAGCTTTCTTT | CASTTAIEAFF
TRBJ1-2 | TRBD1 | NA | TRBV7-2 | TGTGCCAGCAGCCCACGCGTCGGGACAGGGTATGGCTACACCTTC | CASSPRVGTGYGYTF
TRBJ2-3 | TRBD2 | once | TRBV2 | TGTGCCAGCAGTGTCAGACTAGCCGAGGCGGGGTATTTT | CASSVRLAEAGYF
TRBJ2-7 | TRBD2 | NA | TRBV24-1 | TGTGCCACCAGTCGGGCGGGAGGGACTGGTGAGCAGTACTTC | CATSRAGGTGEQYF
TRBJ2-7 | NA | NA | TRBV11-1 | TGTGCCAGCAGCTCCTCGACTAGTAGGTCCTACGAGCAGTACTTC | CASSSSTSRSYEQYF
TRBJ1-4 | NA | NA | TRBV6-5 | TGTGCCAGCACCGTAGGGAACGAAAAACTGTTTTTT | CASTVGNEKLFF
TRBJ2-1 | NA | NA | TRBV25-1 | TGTGCCAGCAGTGAAACCCGAGACTTTGAGCAGTTCTTC | CASSETRDFEQFF
TRBJ2-3 | NA | NA | TRBV28 | TGTGCCAGCAGGGACAGTAGCACAGATACGCAGTATTTT | CASRDSSTDTQYF
TRBJ1-4 | NA | NA | TRBV15 | TGTGCCACCAGCAGTCCCCCCCCACTATATCCAGTGGGACCGCTAGGGGTTGAAGATGAAAAACTGTTTTTT | CATSSPPPLYPVGPLGVEDEKLFF
TRBJ1-1 | NA | NA | TRBV7-2 | TGTGCCAGCAGCTTAATGGGCACTGAAGCTTTCTTT | CASSLMGTEAFF
TRBJ2-7 | TRBD1 | NA | TRBV24-1 | TGTGCCACCAGTGATCCCCGACAGGGGTCGGGCGAGCAGTACTTC | CATSDPRQGSGEQYF
TRBJ2-3 | NA | once | TRBV5-1 | TGCGCCAGCAGCCCCGGGGAGGTGGGGGATACGCAGTATTTT | CASSPGEVGDTQYF
TRBJ1-1 | NA | NA | TRBV10-3 | TGTGCCATCAGTGAGTCCGGGGAGGAGAGCACTGAAGCTTTCTTT | CAISESGEESTEAFF
TRBJ2-1 | TRBD2 | NA | TRBV19 | TGTGCCAGTAGTATAGGGACTAGCGGTAATGAGCAGTTCTTC | CASSIGTSGNEQFF
TRBJ2-5 | NA | NA | TRBV4-1 | TGCGCCAGCAGCCTTACCGTATTCCAAGAGACCCAGTACTTC | CASSLTVFQETQYF
TRBJ1-2 | NA | NA | TRBV6-6 | TGTGCCAGCGGACCCGCAGGGTCTAATGGCTACACCTTC | CASGPAGSNGYTF
TRBJ2-7 | TRBD2 | NA | TRBV28 | TGTGCCAGCAGGCCTACTAGCGGGGGGGTCTCCTACGAGCAGTACTTC | CASRPTSGGVSYEQYF
TRBJ2-1 | NA | NA | TRBV29-1 | TGCAGCGTAGGGGGTAGGTCCTACAATGAGCAGTTCTTC | CSVGGRSYNEQFF
TRBJ2-7 | TRBD1 | NA | TRBV13 | TGTGCCAGCAGCAGAGGACAGGGCTCCTACGAGCAGTACTTC | CASSRGQGSYEQYF
TRBJ1-6 | TRBD1 | NA | TRBV10-2 | TGCGCCAGCAGCGGAACAGGGGGTGGCAATTCACCCCTCCACTTT | CASSGTGGGNSPLHF
TRBJ2-7 | NA | NA | TRBV18 | TGTGCCAGCTCACCAGGGGGAAACGAGCAGTACTTC | CASSPGGNEQYF
TRBJ2-4 | NA | NA | TRBV28 | TGTGCCAGCAGTACAACACTGGACATTCAGTACTTC | CASSTTLDIQYF
TRBJ1-1 | TRBD1 | NA | TRBV5-1 | TGCGCCAGCAGCGGAGACAGGGGGCCGAACACTGAAGCTTTCTTT | CASSGDRGPNTEAFF
TRBJ1-2 | NA | few | TRBV27 | TGTGCCAGCAGTTTAAGGGCGGGGTATGGCTACACCTTC | CASSLRAGYGYTF
TRBJ1-1 | NA | NA | TRBV6-5 | TGTGCCAGCACCGCGGGGGATGAAGCTTTCTTT | CASTAGDEAFF
TRBJ1-5 | TRBD1 | NA | TRBV18 | TGTGCCAGCTCACCGCAGGGACAGGGAGGACAGCCCCAGCATTTT | CASSPQGQGGQPQHF
TRBJ2-7 | NA | NA | TRBV3-1/TRBV3-2 | TGTGCCAGCAGCCAAGCCACTGGGCCGTACTACGAGCAGTACTTC | CASSQATGPYYEQYF
TRBJ1-3 | TRBD1 | NA | TRBV6-2/TRBV6-3 | TGTGCCAGCAGCGGACAGGACCCGATCTCTGGAAACACCATATATTTT | CASSGQDPISGNTIYF
TRBJ2-1 | TRBD2 | medium-sized | TRBV7-6 | TGTGCCAGCAGCTTCACTAGCGGGGGCTTTTACAATGAGCAGTTCTTC | CASSFTSGGFYNEQFF